What follows describes a single T cell receptor beta chain. Its antigen is unknown. Per germline, CDR1 SNHLY and CDR2 FYNNEI. Trimming removed 8 bases from V and 0 bases from J, with 14 bases in between. CDR3 length: 15 residues. In the CD4+ fraction, cells were divided into CD45RA+ naive and CD45RA-negative memory subsets. It was at deep level that the assay was run. Sequencing used immunoSEQ multiplex PCR; TCRdb keeps in-frame clones, though not all of them. The sample comprises roughly 2.4 million clones, around 95% of which are singletons, and more than 0.1% rests with the top ten. The source of the sample is a study of shared clonotypes between healthy human individuals. General study points: With a few donors compared, roughly 4.9% of naive CD4 clonotypes were shared. Sampling covered nothing but blood. Tissue TCR repertoires likely differ from those found in blood.

The chain is built from TRBV2 and TRBJ2-1, with D perhaps being TRBD1 or TRBD2 (5 bases each). The specimen was naive CD4+ T cells sorted from blood. The subset is: CD45RA+ positively selected. This TCR came from a man aged 18 to 29 in good health. The CDR3 DNA sequence: TGTGCCAGCGGACGGGACCTCGACTCCTACAATGAGCAGTTCTTC. It yields the protein CASGRDLDSYNEQFF.